The entry that follows covers one TCR beta chain sequence. This record belongs to a study of OX40 agonist ivuxolimab in advanced cancers. Per germline, CDR1 SGHVS and CDR2 FNYEAQ. V was shortened by 1 base and J by 0 bases, with 9 bases between the two germline ends. CDR3 length: 15 residues. Profiled with immunoSEQ multiplex PCR; TCRdb holds only in-frame clones, not every one. The table shows approximately 76,000 clones, with roughly 90% occurring only once. This receptor was taken from an adult with an advanced solid tumor such as melanoma, head and neck, liver or kidney cancer. The sequencing used CD4+ or CD8+ T cells sorted from blood, collected in a trial of the OX40 agonist ivuxolimab. The chain carries TRBV7-6 and TRBJ1-2; D is unresolved. The CDR3 DNA follows: TGTGCCAGCAGCTTAGACGGCAACCCTAACTATGGCTACACCTTC. Residues: CASSLDGNPNYGYTF. The full variable domain, in which reference TRBV7-6 and TRBJ1-2 provide the parts outside the CDR3, is GAGVSQSPRYKVTKRGQDVALRCDPISGHVSLYWYRQALGQGPEFLTYFNYEAQQDKSGLPNDRFSAERPEGSISTLTIQRTEQRDSAMYRCASSLDGNPNYGYTFGSGTRLTVV.